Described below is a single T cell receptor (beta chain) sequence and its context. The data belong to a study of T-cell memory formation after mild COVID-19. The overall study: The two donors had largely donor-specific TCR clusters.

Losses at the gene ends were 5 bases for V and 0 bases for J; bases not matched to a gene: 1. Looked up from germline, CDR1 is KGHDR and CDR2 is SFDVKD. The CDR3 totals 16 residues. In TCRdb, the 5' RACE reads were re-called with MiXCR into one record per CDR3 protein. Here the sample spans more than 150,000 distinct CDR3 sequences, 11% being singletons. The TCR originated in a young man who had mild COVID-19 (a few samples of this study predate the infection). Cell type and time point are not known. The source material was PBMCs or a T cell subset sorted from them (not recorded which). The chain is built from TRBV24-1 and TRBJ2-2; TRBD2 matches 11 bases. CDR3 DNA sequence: TGTGCCACCAGTGCGACTAGCGGGGCGAACACCGGGGAGCTGTTTTTT. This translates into CATSATSGANTGELFF.